A single sample gave rise to the 22 T cell receptor beta chains below, sequenced in a study of neoadjuvant anti-PD-1 for oral cavity cancer. Clones were sequenced by immunoSEQ multiplex PCR, and TCRdb holds only the in-frame ones, with some missing. The sample has about 14,000 clones, 60% to 80% seen once. The sample's time point: after neoadjuvant nivolumab, at surgical resection. The sample consisted of PBMCs, taken after nivolumab (anti-PD-1) treatment. The receptors come from a person aged 40 to 85 with oral cavity squamous cell carcinoma.

The V call is TRBV15, the J call TRBJ2-7; 7 bases map to TRBD2. Per germline, CDR1 LNHNV and CDR2 YYDKDF (reference sequence). CDR3 length: 16 amino acids. Unmatched junction bases numbered 11, after V lost 0 bases and J lost 6 bases. In DNA form, the CDR3 reads TGTGCCACCAGCAGAGACCGGAGGGAGGGCCTAAGCGAGCAGTACTTC. It translates to CATSRDRREGLSEQYF.

The J gene is TRBJ1-5, the V gene TRBV6-1; the match to TRBD1 covers 10 bases. The length of the CDR3 is 20 residues. The V segment lost 2 bases and the J segment 2 bases; nucleotides outside the gene matches: 15. The V gene's germline CDR1 is MNHNS and CDR2 SASEGT. For the CDR3, the DNA is TGTGCCAGCAGTGAAAAATATAGATTTATTGGGACAGGGGGCAATCAGCCCCAGCATTTT. This codes for CASSEKYRFIGTGGNQPQHF.

The chain uses TRBV25-1 and TRBJ2-1; D may be TRBD1 (6 bases). V lost 3 bases, J lost 3 bases, and 15 bases lay in between. The CDR3 spans 16 residues. Germline CDR1 is MGHDK and CDR2 is SYGVNS. In DNA, the CDR3 is TGTGCCAGCAGTGAGGAAACGGGACACATCTACAATGAGCAGTTCTTC. Residues: CASSEETGHIYNEQFF. The full variable domain, rest sourced from reference TRBV25-1 and TRBJ2-1, is EADIYQTPRYLVIGTGKKITLECSQTMGHDKMYWYQQDPGMELHLIHYSYGVNSTEKGDLSSESTVSRIRTEHFPLTLESARPSHTSQYLCASSEETGHIYNEQFFGPGTRLTVL.

The sample holds one count of this clone. The gene calls are TRBV7-2 and TRBJ2-7; D unresolved. The CDR3 totals 14 residues. Per the germline V gene, CDR1 is SGHTA and CDR2 is FQGNSA. Trimming left V 1 base short and J 7 bases short, with 14 bases between. The CDR3 DNA reads TGTGCCAGCAGCTTAGTACAGACCTTGGCTGAGCAGTACTTC. Translating gives CASSLVQTLAEQYF.

The rearrangement links TRBV27 to TRBJ2-6, with D tentatively TRBD2 (5 bases). Trimming shortened V by 5 bases and J by 0 bases, and 11 bases separated the two germline ends. The CDR3 sequence is 16 residues long. Per germline, CDR1 MNHEY and CDR2 SMNVEV (reference sequence). CDR3 bases: TGTGCCAGCAGTCCCCGGGGAATCTCTGGGGCCAACGTCCTGACTTTC. It yields the protein CASSPRGISGANVLTF.

The rearrangement joins TRBV4-1 to TRBJ1-4; D unclear. Germline CDR1 is MGHRA and CDR2 is YSYEKL. V gave up 4 bases and J gave up 7 bases, with 16 bases separating them. The CDR3 loop spans 15 amino acids. CDR3 sequence: CASSPQTGRREKLFF. Here the CDR3 DNA reads TGCGCCAGCAGCCCCCAAACGGGAAGGCGTGAAAAACTGTTTTTT.

The chain recombines TRBV27 with TRBJ2-3; D is perhaps TRBD1 or TRBD2 (5 bases each). The CDR3 covers 15 residues. Germline lookup yields CDR1 MNHEY and CDR2 SMNVEV (reference sequence). V was cut by 3 bases and J by 2 bases, with 12 bases left in between. The CDR3 DNA reads TGTGCCAGCAGTTTGGGGAGAGGGGTCACAGATACGCAGTATTTT. Translating it yields CASSLGRGVTDTQYF.

CDR3 DNA sequence: TGTGCCACCAGCAGGCATCTACTAGATGAGGAGACCCAGTACTTC. Protein sequence: CATSRHLLDEETQYF. V is TRBV15 and J is TRBJ2-5, with D possibly matching TRBD2 (5 bases). This CDR3 spans 15 amino acids. Germline V gene lookup returns CDR1 LNHNV and CDR2 YYDKDF (reference sequence). V dropped 3 bases and J dropped 5 bases, with 16 bases sitting between them.

This rearrangement joins TRBV15 to TRBJ1-5; no clear D. The CDR3 runs to 15 residues. The germline CDR1 and CDR2 sequences are LNHNV and YYDKDF (reference sequence). V dropped 0 bases and J dropped 7 bases, with 13 bases sitting between them. The CDR3 DNA follows: TGTGCCACCAGCAGAGATCGAGACTCGGGACAGCCCCAGCATTTT. Encoded protein: CATSRDRDSGQPQHF.

The V call is TRBV4-2, the J call TRBJ1-4; D perhaps matches TRBD1 (5 bases). The V end lost 3 bases, the J end lost 7 bases, and 9 bases lay between the germline ends. The CDR3 totals 13 residues. Germline CDR1 reads LGHNA; CDR2 reads YNFKEQ. CDR3 DNA sequence: TGTGCCAGCAGCCATCAGGGTAGTGAAAAACTGTTTTTT. This gives the protein CASSHQGSEKLFF.

V gene TRBV6-6 combines with J gene TRBJ1-5; 7 bases are a match to TRBD1. The CDR3 runs to 16 residues. V was clipped by 0 bases and J by 5 bases; unmatched bases: 7. Germline CDR1 reads MNHNY; CDR2 reads SVGAGI (reference sequence). The CDR3 spells CASSYSTDRIYQPQHF. The CDR3, as DNA: TGTGCCAGCAGTTACTCGACGGACAGGATTTATCAGCCCCAGCATTTT.

This chain links TRBV6-1 with TRBJ2-7; possible D gene TRBD2, 5 bases. The CDR3 length is 12 residues. Germline lookup yields CDR1 MNHNS and CDR2 SASEGT. The V gene lost 6 bases and the J gene lost 3 bases, with 9 bases spanning the gap. The CDR3 region has the DNA TGTGCCAGCAGAGACTATCTCTACGAGCAGTACTTC. Translating it yields CASRDYLYEQYF.

The V and J genes are TRBV7-8 and TRBJ2-2; no reliable D call. The CDR3 has 15 residues. Germline CDR1 and CDR2: SGHVS and FQNEAQ. Trimming took off 3 bases at V and 0 bases at J, with 8 bases between the two ends. The CDR3 loop reads CASSFTRTNTGELFF. Here the CDR3 DNA reads TGTGCCAGCAGCTTTACCCGAACGAACACCGGGGAGCTGTTTTTT.

This clone was seen more than once but under ten times. The chain employs TRBV7-9 and TRBJ2-2, with TRBD1 as a possible D gene (6 bases). The CDR3 has 14 amino acids. The germline CDR1 and CDR2 sequences are SEHNR and FQNEAQ (reference sequence). The V end was cut by 4 bases, the J end by 1 base, with 7 bases between. CDR3 in amino acids: CASSWTENTGELFF. For the CDR3, the DNA is TGTGCCAGCAGCTGGACAGAGAACACCGGGGAGCTGTTTTTT.

V and J are TRBV28 and TRBJ1-1; 7 nucleotides line up with TRBD1. Germline loops: CDR1 MDHEN, CDR2 SYDVKM. The CDR3 extends over 15 amino acids. Trimming took 5 bases from V and 4 from J; bases not matched to a gene: 10. The CDR3 reads CASSAPTGRATEAFF. As DNA, the CDR3 is TGTGCCAGCAGTGCCCCGACAGGGCGGGCCACTGAAGCTTTCTTT.

The rearrangement uses TRBV6-1 and TRBJ1-4; a possible D gene is TRBD1 (5 bases). V was cut by 3 bases and J by 8 bases, with 19 bases left in between. Germline loops: CDR1 MNHNS, CDR2 SASEGT. The CDR3 sequence is 16 residues long. This CDR3 is CASSDAESTAWEKLFF. CDR3 sequence (DNA): TGTGCCAGCAGTGACGCCGAATCGACAGCTTGGGAAAAACTGTTTTTT.

The CDR3, as DNA: TGTGCCAGCAGCTCACCCGGACTAGACAGAAGTTACAATGAGCAGTTCTTC. Residues: CASSSPGLDRSYNEQFF. This chain links TRBV5-6 with TRBJ2-1, with 7 bases matching TRBD2. The V and J ends lost 3 bases and 4 bases, in that order; junction bases with no gene match: 13. From germline, CDR1 is SGHDT and CDR2 YYEEEE. The CDR3 runs 17 residues.

The CDR3 nucleotides read TGTGCCATCAGTGAGGGGTCTGGCGGGGTTACCTACAATGAGCAGTTCTTC. Its translation: CAISEGSGGVTYNEQFF. The chain uses TRBV10-3 and TRBJ2-1, with D maybe TRBD2 (6 bases). V lost 2 bases and J lost 2, with 16 bases in between. The length of the CDR3 is 17 residues. CDR1 and CDR2 (germline): ENHRY, SYGVKD.

V is TRBV6-5 and J is TRBJ1-1; a weak D match, TRBD1 (5 bases). Between the trimmed V and J ends, which lost 2 bases and 5 bases, there was a span of 15 bases. Germline assignment: CDR1 MNHEY and CDR2 SVGAGI. CDR3 size: 15 residues. CDR3 bases: TGTGCCAGCAGTTACGGAGGGGCGAGCATGACTGAAGCTTTCTTT. Amino acid sequence: CASSYGGASMTEAFF.

The rearrangement uses TRBV19 and TRBJ1-2, with 7 nucleotides matching TRBD1. V dropped 7 bases and J dropped 10; count of bases not matched to a gene: 12. The CDR3 sequence is 13 residues long. The V gene's germline CDR1 is LNHDA and CDR2 SQIVND (reference sequence). The CDR3 reads CASTLTGRIVYTF. The CDR3 DNA follows: TGTGCCAGTACCTTGACAGGGCGCATCGTCTACACCTTC.

This clone has a single count. V and J are TRBV5-1 and TRBJ1-2; TRBD1 matches at 8 bases. The germline gives CDR1 SGHRS, CDR2 YFSETQ. This CDR3 is built from 13 residues. V trimming: 5 bases; J trimming: 8 bases; junction bases outside the gene matches: 8. CDR3 sequence (DNA): TGCGCCAGCAGAACCGAAGACAGGGGAGGCTACACCTTC. It translates to CASRTEDRGGYTF.

CDR3 protein: CASSVDGTGTDTQYF. CDR3 DNA: TGTGCCAGCAGCGTAGACGGGACAGGGACAGATACGCAGTATTTT. V and J are TRBV9 and TRBJ2-3; 9 bases map to TRBD1. The J segment lost 3 bases and the V segment lost 0 bases, leaving 2 bases of the junction unmatched. The germline gives CDR1 SGDLS, CDR2 YYNGEE. The CDR3 has 15 amino acids.